This TCR beta chain was sequenced in a study of T cells after yellow fever vaccination. Study information: When fractions had low cell numbers, they were prepared with SMART-Seq v4 Ultra Low Input. Study-wide results and caveats: Re-detected after boosting: most primary clones, approximately 97% of CD4 and about 85% of CD8. Peaking on day 5 versus 15, the secondary response was faster but weaker.

Looked up from germline, CDR1 is SGHTA and CDR2 is FQGNSA. V shed 4 bases, J shed 2 bases, and the junction held 5 bases outside the gene matches. This CDR3 is built from 14 residues. Universal primer sites and UMIs were introduced during 5'RACE template-switching synthesis of TCR cDNA. One entry per CDR3 protein results from TCRdb running MiXCR on the 5' RACE reads. Found here are 600,000 to 750,000 distinct CDR3 sequences, more than 9% of them singletons; the top ten hold more than 12%. Of note for this clonotype: The antigen is not known.

The rearrangement uses TRBV7-2 and TRBJ2-7, with 7 bases lining up with TRBD2. This receptor was obtained from a man under 40 who received the YFV17D yellow fever vaccine. The source material was PBMCs, sampled on the day of the yellow fever booster vaccination. CDR3 region: CASSSIGTTYEQYF. CDR3 in DNA: TGTGCCAGCAGCTCGATAGGGACTACCTACGAGCAGTACTTC.